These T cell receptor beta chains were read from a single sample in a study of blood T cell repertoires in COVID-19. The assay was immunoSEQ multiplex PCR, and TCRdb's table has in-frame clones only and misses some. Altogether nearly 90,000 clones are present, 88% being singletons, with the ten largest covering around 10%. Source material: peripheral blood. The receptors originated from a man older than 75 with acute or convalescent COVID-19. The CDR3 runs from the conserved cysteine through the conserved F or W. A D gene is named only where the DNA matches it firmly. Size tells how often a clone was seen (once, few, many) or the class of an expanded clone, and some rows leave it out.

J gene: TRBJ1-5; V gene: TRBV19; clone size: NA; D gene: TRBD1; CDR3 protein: CASSIEGTGYQPQHF; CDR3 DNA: TGTGCCAGTAGTATTGAGGGGACAGGCTATCAGCCCCAGCATTTT
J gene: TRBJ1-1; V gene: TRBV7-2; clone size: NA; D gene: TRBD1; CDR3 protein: CASSPRGARGYEYTEAFF; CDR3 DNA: TGTGCCAGCAGCCCCCGAGGGGCCAGGGGGTATGAGTACACTGAAGCTTTCTTT
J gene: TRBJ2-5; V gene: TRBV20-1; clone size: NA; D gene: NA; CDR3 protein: CSAPDRSQYF; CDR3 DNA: TGCAGTGCCCCCGACAGGTCCCAGTACTTC
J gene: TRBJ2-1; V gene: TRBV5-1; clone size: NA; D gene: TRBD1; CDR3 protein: CASRWTGGYNEQFF; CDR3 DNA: TGCGCCAGCCGATGGACAGGGGGCTACAATGAGCAGTTCTTC
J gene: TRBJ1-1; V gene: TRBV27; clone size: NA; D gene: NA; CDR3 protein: CATTGRGITEAFF; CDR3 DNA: TGTGCCACCACGGGTCGAGGGATCACTGAAGCTTTCTTT
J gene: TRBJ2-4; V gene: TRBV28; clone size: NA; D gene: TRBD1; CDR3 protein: CASSWAGTDKNIQYF; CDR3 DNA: TGTGCCAGCAGCTGGGCCGGGACAGACAAAAACATTCAGTACTTC
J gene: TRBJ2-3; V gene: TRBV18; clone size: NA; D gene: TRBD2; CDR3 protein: CASSPSGGEDTQYF; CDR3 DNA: TGTGCCAGCTCACCTAGCGGGGGGGAAGATACGCAGTATTTT
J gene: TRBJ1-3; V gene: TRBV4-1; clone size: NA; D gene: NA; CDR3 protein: CASSLSETESSGNTIYF; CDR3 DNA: TGCGCCAGCAGCCTTTCAGAGACAGAAAGCTCTGGAAACACCATATATTTT
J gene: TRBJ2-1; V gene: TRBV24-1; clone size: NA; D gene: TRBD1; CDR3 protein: CATSEDRAYNEQFF; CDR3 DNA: TGTGCCACCAGCGAGGACAGGGCTTACAATGAGCAGTTCTTC
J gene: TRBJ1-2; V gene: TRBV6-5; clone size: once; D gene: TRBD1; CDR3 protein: CASSNQGAYGYTF; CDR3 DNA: TGTGCCAGCAGTAATCAGGGGGCCTATGGCTACACCTTC
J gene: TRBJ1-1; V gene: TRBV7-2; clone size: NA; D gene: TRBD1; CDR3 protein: CASSWGTGSMTEAFF; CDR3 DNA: TGTGCCAGCAGCTGGGGGACAGGGTCGATGACTGAAGCTTTCTTT
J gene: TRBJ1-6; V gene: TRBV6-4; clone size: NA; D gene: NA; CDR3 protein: CASRGLRGKHWNSPLHF; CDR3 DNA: TGTGCCAGCAGAGGACTCCGGGGGAAGCATTGGAATTCACCCCTCCACTTT
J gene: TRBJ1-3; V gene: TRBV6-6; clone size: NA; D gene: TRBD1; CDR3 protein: CASSYPGGYGNTIYF; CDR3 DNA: TGTGCCAGCAGTTACCCAGGGGGCTATGGAAACACCATATATTTT
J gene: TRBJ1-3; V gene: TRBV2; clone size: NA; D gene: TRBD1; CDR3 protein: CASSPTGGAGNTIYF; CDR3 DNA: TGTGCCAGCAGCCCGACAGGGGGCGCCGGAAACACCATATATTTT
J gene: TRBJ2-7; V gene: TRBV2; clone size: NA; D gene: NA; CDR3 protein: CASSALYEQYF; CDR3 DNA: TGTGCCAGCAGTGCATTGTACGAGCAGTACTTC
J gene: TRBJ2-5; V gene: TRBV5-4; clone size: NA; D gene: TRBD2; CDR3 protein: CASSSIAGGRQETQYF; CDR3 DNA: TGTGCCAGCAGCTCAATAGCGGGGGGGCGACAAGAGACCCAGTACTTC
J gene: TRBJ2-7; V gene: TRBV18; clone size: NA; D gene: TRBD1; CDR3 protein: CASSFNRGYEQYF; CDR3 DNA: TGTGCCAGCTCCTTTAACAGGGGCTACGAGCAGTACTTC
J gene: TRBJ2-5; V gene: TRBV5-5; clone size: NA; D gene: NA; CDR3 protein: CASSLMALQETQYF; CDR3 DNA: TGTGCCAGCAGCTTAATGGCTCTCCAAGAGACCCAGTACTTC
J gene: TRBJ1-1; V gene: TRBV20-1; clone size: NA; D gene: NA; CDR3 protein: CSASQSNTEAFF; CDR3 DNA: TGCAGTGCTAGTCAATCGAACACTGAAGCTTTCTTT
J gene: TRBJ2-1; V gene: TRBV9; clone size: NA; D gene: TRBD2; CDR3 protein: CASSVLAGENNEQFF; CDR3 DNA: TGTGCCAGCAGCGTCCTAGCGGGCGAAAACAATGAGCAGTTCTTC
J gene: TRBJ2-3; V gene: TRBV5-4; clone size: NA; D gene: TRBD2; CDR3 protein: CASSRGLAGGSTDTQYF; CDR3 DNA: TGTGCCAGCAGCCGCGGACTAGCGGGGGGTAGCACAGATACGCAGTATTTT
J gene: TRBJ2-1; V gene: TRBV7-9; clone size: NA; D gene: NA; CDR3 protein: CASSRRLGAYNEQFF; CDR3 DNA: TGTGCCAGCAGCCGTAGACTAGGCGCCTACAATGAGCAGTTCTTC
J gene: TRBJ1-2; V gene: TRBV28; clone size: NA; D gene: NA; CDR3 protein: CASSIYYDYGYTF; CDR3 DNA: TGTGCCAGCAGTATTTACTACGACTATGGCTACACCTTC
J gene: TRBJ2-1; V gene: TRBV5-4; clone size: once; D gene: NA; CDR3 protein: CASSLGGQSSYNEQFF; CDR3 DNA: TGTGCCAGCAGCTTAGGGGGACAAAGCTCCTACAATGAGCAGTTCTTC
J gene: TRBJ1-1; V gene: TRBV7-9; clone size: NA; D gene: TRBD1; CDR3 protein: CASSLVGTGGTEAFF; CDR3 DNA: TGTGCCAGCAGCTTAGTGGGGACAGGGGGGACTGAAGCTTTCTTT
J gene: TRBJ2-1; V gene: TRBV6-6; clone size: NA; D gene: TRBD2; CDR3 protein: CASRGLAESSYNEQFF; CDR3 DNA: TGTGCCAGCAGGGGACTAGCGGAGAGCTCCTACAATGAGCAGTTCTTC
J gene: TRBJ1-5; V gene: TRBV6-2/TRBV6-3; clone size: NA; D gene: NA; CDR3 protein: CASSYEGRQPQHF; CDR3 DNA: TGTGCCAGCAGTTACGAGGGTAGGCAGCCCCAGCATTTT
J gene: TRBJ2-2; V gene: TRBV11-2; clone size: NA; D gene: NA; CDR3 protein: CASSPLPYAGELFF; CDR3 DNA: TGTGCCAGCAGCCCTCTACCGTATGCCGGGGAGCTGTTTTTT
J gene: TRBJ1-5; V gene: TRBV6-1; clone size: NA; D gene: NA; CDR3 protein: CASISGRVNQPQHF; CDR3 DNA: TGTGCCAGCATCTCAGGCAGGGTTAATCAGCCCCAGCATTTT
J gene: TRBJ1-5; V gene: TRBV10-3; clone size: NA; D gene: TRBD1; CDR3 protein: CAISTGGQNQPQHF; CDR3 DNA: TGTGCCATCAGTACAGGGGGCCAGAATCAGCCCCAGCATTTT
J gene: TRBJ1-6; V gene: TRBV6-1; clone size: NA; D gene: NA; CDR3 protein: CASSEALPGALHF; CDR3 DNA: TGTGCCAGCAGTGAAGCGCTCCCGGGGGCCCTCCACTTT
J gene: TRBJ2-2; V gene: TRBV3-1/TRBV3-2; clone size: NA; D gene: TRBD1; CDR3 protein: CASSQGTASRTGELFF; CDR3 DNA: TGTGCCAGCAGCCAGGGGACAGCTAGTAGGACCGGGGAGCTGTTTTTT
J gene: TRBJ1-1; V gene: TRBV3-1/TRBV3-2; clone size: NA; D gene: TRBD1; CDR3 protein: CASTATGGPSTEAFF; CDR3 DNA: TGTGCCAGCACCGCGACAGGGGGCCCTAGCACTGAAGCTTTCTTT
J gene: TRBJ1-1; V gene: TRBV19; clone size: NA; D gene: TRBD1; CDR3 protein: CASSSRQGVRTEAFF; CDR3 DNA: TGTGCCAGTAGTAGTCGACAGGGGGTGAGAACTGAAGCTTTCTTT
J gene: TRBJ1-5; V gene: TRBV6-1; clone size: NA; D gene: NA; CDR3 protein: CASSDRGNQPQHF; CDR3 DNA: TGTGCCAGCAGTGACAGGGGCAATCAGCCCCAGCATTTT
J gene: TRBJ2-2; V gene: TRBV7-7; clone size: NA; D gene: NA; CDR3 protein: CASSIQGYTGELFF; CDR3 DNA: TGTGCCAGCAGCATACAGGGATACACCGGGGAGCTGTTTTTT
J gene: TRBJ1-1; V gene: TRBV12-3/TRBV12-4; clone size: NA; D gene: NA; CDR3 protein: CASSLNGAHEAFF; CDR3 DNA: TGTGCCAGCAGTTTAAATGGGGCACATGAAGCTTTCTTT
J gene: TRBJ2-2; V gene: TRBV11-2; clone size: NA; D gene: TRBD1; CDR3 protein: CASSRTGRGELFF; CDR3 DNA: TGTGCCAGCAGCCGGACAGGGCGGGGGGAGCTGTTTTTT
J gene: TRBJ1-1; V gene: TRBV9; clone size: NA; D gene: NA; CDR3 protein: CASSVGDTFGAFF; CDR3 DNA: TGTGCCAGCAGCGTAGGTGACACATTCGGAGCTTTCTTT
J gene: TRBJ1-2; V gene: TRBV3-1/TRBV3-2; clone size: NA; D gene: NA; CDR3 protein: CASSPQGSNYGYTF; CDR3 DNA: TGTGCCAGCAGCCCCCAGGGGAGTAACTATGGCTACACCTTC
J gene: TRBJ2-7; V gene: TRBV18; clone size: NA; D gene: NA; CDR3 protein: CASSPPGQPYEQYF; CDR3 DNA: TGTGCCAGCTCACCACCCGGACAGCCGTACGAGCAGTACTTC
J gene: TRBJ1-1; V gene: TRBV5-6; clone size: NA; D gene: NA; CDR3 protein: CASSFPDRLDTEAFF; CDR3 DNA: TGTGCCAGCAGCTTTCCGGACAGATTGGACACTGAAGCTTTCTTT
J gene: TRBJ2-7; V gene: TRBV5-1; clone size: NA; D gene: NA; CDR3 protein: CASRVQGSSYEQYF; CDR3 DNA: TGCGCCAGCAGAGTCCAAGGGAGCTCCTACGAGCAGTACTTC
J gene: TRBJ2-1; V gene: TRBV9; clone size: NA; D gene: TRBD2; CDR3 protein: CASTPRASGAFSSYNEQFF; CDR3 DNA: TGTGCCAGCACCCCGAGGGCTAGCGGGGCCTTTAGCTCCTACAATGAGCAGTTCTTC
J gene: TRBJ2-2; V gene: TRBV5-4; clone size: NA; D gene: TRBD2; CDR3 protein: CASSQMTSGGATGELFF; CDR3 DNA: TGTGCCAGCAGCCAAATGACTAGCGGGGGGGCGACCGGGGAGCTGTTTTTT
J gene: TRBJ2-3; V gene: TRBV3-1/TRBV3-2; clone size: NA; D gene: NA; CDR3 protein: CASSQGELVFDTQYF; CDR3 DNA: TGTGCCAGCAGCCAAGGGGAACTAGTCTTTGATACGCAGTATTTT
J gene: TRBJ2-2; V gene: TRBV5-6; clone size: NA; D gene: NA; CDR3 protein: CASSPRRRNTGELFF; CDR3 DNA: TGTGCCAGCAGCCCCCGGCGGAGGAACACCGGGGAGCTGTTTTTT
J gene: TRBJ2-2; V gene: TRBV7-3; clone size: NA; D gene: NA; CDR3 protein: CATALGATGELFF; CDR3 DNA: TGTGCCACCGCACTAGGAGCCACCGGGGAGCTGTTTTTT
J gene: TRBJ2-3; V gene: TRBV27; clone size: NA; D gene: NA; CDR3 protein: CASSFSSGTQYF; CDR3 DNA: TGTGCCAGCAGTTTTAGCAGTGGTACGCAGTATTTT
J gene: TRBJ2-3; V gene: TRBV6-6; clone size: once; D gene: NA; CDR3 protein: CASSPPVSDTQYF; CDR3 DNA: TGTGCCAGCAGTCCCCCCGTGTCAGATACGCAGTATTTT
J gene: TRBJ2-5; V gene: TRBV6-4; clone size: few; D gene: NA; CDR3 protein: CASSGDSGETQYF; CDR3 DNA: TGTGCCAGCAGTGGGGACAGCGGGGAGACCCAGTACTTC
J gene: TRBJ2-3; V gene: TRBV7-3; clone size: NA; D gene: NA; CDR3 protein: CASSPRFSGGTDTQYF; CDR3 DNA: TGTGCCAGCAGCCCCCGGTTCTCGGGGGGCACAGATACGCAGTATTTT
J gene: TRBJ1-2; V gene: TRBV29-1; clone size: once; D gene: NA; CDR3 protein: CSVDWPDRDYGYTF; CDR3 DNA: TGCAGCGTTGATTGGCCGGACAGAGACTATGGCTACACCTTC
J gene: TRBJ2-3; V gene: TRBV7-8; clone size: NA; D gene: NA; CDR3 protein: CASKSGIGTDTQYF; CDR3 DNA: TGTGCCAGCAAATCGGGGATAGGCACAGATACGCAGTATTTT